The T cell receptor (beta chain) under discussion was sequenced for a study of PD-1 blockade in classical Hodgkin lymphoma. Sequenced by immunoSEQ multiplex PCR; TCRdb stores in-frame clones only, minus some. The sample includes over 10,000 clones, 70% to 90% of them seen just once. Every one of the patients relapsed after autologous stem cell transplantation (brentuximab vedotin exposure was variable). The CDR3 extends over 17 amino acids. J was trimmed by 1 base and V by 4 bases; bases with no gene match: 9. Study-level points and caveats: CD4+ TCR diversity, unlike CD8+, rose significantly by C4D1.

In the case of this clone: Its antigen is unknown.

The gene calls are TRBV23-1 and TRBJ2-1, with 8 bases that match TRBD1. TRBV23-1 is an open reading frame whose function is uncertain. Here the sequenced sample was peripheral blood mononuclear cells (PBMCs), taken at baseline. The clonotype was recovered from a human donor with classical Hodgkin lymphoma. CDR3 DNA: TGCGCCAGCAGTCCCGCCGCAGGGGGCGTTTCCTACAATGAGCAGTTCTTC. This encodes CASSPAAGGVSYNEQFF.